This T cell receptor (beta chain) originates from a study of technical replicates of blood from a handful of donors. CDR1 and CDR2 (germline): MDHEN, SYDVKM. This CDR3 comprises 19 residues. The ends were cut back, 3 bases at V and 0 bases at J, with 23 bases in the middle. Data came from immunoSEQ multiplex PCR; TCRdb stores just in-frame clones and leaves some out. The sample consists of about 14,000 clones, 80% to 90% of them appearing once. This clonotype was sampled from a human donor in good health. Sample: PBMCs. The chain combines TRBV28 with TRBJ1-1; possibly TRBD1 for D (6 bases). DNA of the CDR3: TGTGCCAGCAGTTTGGGCTGGGGGAACAGGGCAATCATGAACACTGAAGCTTTCTTT. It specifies CASSLGWGNRAIMNTEAFF.